The subject of this entry is one T cell receptor beta chain. This sample was taken from a study of blood T cell repertoires in COVID-19. At the level of the study: Acute and convalescent COVID-19 specimens originated in the United States, Italy and Spain.

Trimming pared 0 bases from V and 1 base from J, leaving 5 bases between. From germline, CDR1 is SGDLS and CDR2 YYNGEE. The CDR3 is made up of 15 amino acids. Only in-frame clones appear in the TCRdb table, and some are missing; sequencing was by immunoSEQ multiplex PCR. The data contain under 200,000 clones, approximately 81% of them singletons. The source material was peripheral blood. This chain uses TRBV9 with TRBJ1-6; unclear D gene. The TCR was taken from a woman between 65 and 79 years old with COVID-19, enrolled during active disease. The CDR3 region has the DNA TGTGCCAGCAGCGTAGCGGGGTCCTATAATTCACCCCTCCACTTT. Translated, it gives CASSVAGSYNSPLHF.